The 20 T cell receptor beta chains below come from one sample, sequenced in a study of CD8 T cells in ankylosing spondylitis. TCRdb reanalysed the 5' RACE reads using MiXCR and keeps one entry per CDR3 protein. In the table there are about 200,000 distinct CDR3 sequences, around 13% of which are singletons. Sequencing was done on a sample of blood, either unsorted or a sorted T cell fraction (not recorded which). The receptors here all came from a male donor with ankylosing spondylitis or in good health (not recorded which).

This clonotype was counted only a few times. The chain recombines TRBV7-9 with TRBJ1-4; D possibly corresponds to TRBD1 (5 bases). CDR1 and CDR2 (germline): SEHNR, FQNEAQ (reference sequence). V was shortened by 8 bases and J by 5 bases, with 12 bases between the two germline ends. The CDR3 is 13 amino acids. The CDR3 region is CASGDGVNEKLFF. CDR3 DNA sequence: TGTGCCAGCGGGGACGGCGTAAATGAAAAACTGTTTTTT.

The chain links TRBV20-1 to TRBJ1-2; D not certain. This CDR3 contains 13 residues. CDR1 DFQATT and CDR2 SNEGSKA come from the germline V gene (reference sequence). V dropped 3 bases and J dropped 4 bases, with 12 bases sitting between them. The CDR3, as DNA: TGCAGTGCTAGGCCGGCTAGCGGCTATGGCTACACCTTC. It yields the protein CSARPASGYGYTF.

This chain links TRBV4-1 with TRBJ1-1; D remains unclear. The ends were cut back, 0 bases at V and 2 bases at J, with 13 bases in the middle. This CDR3 has 16 residues. Per the germline V gene, CDR1 is MGHRA and CDR2 is YSYEKL. CDR3 region: CASSQDQGQRNTEAFF. CDR3 nucleotide sequence: TGCGCCAGCAGCCAAGATCAAGGCCAGAGAAACACTGAAGCTTTCTTT.

Only a few counts were recorded for this clonotype. The V and J genes are TRBV20-1 and TRBJ1-1; tentatively, D is TRBD1 (5 bases). Per the germline V gene, CDR1 is DFQATT and CDR2 is SNEGSKA (reference sequence). The ends were cut back, 4 bases at V and 6 bases at J, with 24 bases in the middle. The CDR3 is 16 residues long. CDR3 in amino acids: CSAIGGGVPGWAEAFF. The CDR3 nucleotides are TGCAGTGCTATAGGTGGTGGTGTGCCAGGGTGGGCTGAAGCTTTCTTT.

This clonotype was counted a few times. This rearrangement joins TRBV12-3 or TRBV12-4 to TRBJ2-2; 9 bases line up with TRBD1. V shed 5 bases, J shed 3 bases, and the junction held 7 bases outside the gene matches. The CDR3 has 16 amino acids. This CDR3 is CASSVEDRGYTGELFF. The CDR3 DNA reads as TGTGCCAGCAGTGTGGAGGACAGGGGCTACACCGGGGAGCTGTTTTTT.

This clonotype was observed many times. The chain is built from TRBV27 and TRBJ2-3; TRBD1 is a possible D gene (5 bases). Trimming took 6 bases from V and 4 from J, leaving 8 bases between them. The CDR3 spans 12 residues. Germline CDR1 reads MNHEY; CDR2 reads SMNVEV (reference sequence). The CDR3 region is CASSGHADTQYF. CDR3 bases: TGTGCCAGCAGCGGACACGCAGATACGCAGTATTTT.

The CDR3 bases are TGTGCCAGCAGCTTACGAGGCGACAGGGACTGGGAGACCCAGTACTTC. As protein: CASSLRGDRDWETQYF. This chain joins TRBV5-6 and TRBJ2-5, with D possibly TRBD1 on 7 matching bases. Germline V lookup: CDR1 SGHDT, CDR2 YYEEEE. The CDR3 contains 16 residues. The germline V and J ends were trimmed by 2 bases and 5 bases, with 19 bases remaining between them. Filled out from reference TRBV5-6 and TRBJ2-5, the complete variable domain reads DAGVTQSPTHLIKTRGQQVTLRCSPKSGHDTVSWYQQALGQGPQFIFQYYEEEERQRGNFPDRFSGHQFPNYSSELNVNALLLGDSALYLCASSLRGDRDWETQYFGPGTRLLVL.

This clonotype was seen many times. The V call is TRBV7-2, the J call TRBJ2-1; D is ambiguous. Per the germline V gene, CDR1 is SGHTA and CDR2 is FQGNSA. Trimming left V 10 bases short and J 4 bases short, with 14 bases between. CDR3 length: 13 residues. CDR3 region: CAKSSVLYNEQFF. DNA for the CDR3: TGTGCCAAGAGTTCGGTACTTTACAATGAGCAGTTCTTC.

This clonotype was observed many times. V gene TRBV7-9 combines with J gene TRBJ2-3; 8 positions match TRBD2. Germline CDR1 is SEHNR and CDR2 is FQNEAQ (reference sequence). The CDR3 is made up of 16 amino acids. With V trimmed by 3 bases and J by 2 bases, 7 bases remained unmatched. The CDR3: CASSFLGAGVTDTQYF. CDR3 DNA sequence: TGTGCCAGCAGCTTTTTAGGAGCGGGGGTCACAGATACGCAGTATTTT.

The chain carries TRBV29-1 and TRBJ2-5; TRBD1 or TRBD2 may be the D gene (5 bases each). Trimming left V 1 base short and J 5 bases short, with 5 bases between. Germline V gene sequence: CDR1 SQVTM, CDR2 ANQGSEA. This CDR3 contains 11 residues. CDR3 amino acids: CSVEGDETQYF. The CDR3 DNA is TGCAGCGTTGAAGGGGACGAGACCCAGTACTTC.

The chain carries TRBV2 and TRBJ2-7, with TRBD1 matching over 7 bases. Per the germline V gene, CDR1 is SNHLY and CDR2 is FYNNEI. The length of the CDR3 is 11 residues. V lost 11 bases and J lost 1; bases outside the gene matches: 2. The CDR3 protein is CASGQSYEQYF. CDR3 in DNA: TGTGCCTCGGGACAGTCCTACGAGCAGTACTTC.

J is TRBJ2-4 and V is TRBV21-1; no check of the table's D call, TRBD1, against the DNA was made. TRBV21-1 is reported as a pseudogene. The CDR3 extends over 15 amino acids. The CDR3 DNA follows: TGTGCCAGCAGCACCCGGACGGGAGCCAAAAACATTCAGTACTTC. Protein: CASSTRTGAKNIQYF.

This clonotype was picked up many times. The gene calls are TRBV20-1 and TRBJ1-6; D might be TRBD1 (6 bases). V was shortened by 0 bases and J by 9 bases, with 12 bases between the two germline ends. The CDR3 has 14 amino acids. Germline CDR1 reads DFQATT; CDR2 reads SNEGSKA (reference sequence). DNA of the CDR3: TGCAGTGCTAGAGACCCGGGACATGGTTCACCCCTCCACTTT. Its protein product is CSARDPGHGSPLHF.

This clonotype occurred a few times. The V gene is TRBV7-7, the J gene TRBJ2-2, with TRBD2 as a possible D gene (7 bases). Germline lookup yields CDR1 SSHAT and CDR2 FNYEAQ (reference sequence). The CDR3 sequence is 14 residues long. Between the trimmed V and J ends, which lost 10 bases and 4 bases, there was a span of 16 bases. CDR3 amino acids: CATSKGGATGELFF. CDR3 in DNA: TGTGCCACCTCAAAGGGGGGGGCCACCGGGGAGCTGTTTTTT.

This chain joins TRBV30 and TRBJ2-2; TRBD1 agrees at 9 bases. CDR3 size: 14 residues. CDR1 and CDR2 from the germline V gene are GTSNPN and SVGIG (reference sequence). V lost 4 bases and J lost 9; bases outside the gene matches: 9. CDR3 sequence reads: CAWTPGQGARELFF. CDR3 in DNA: TGTGCCTGGACCCCGGGACAGGGTGCCAGGGAGCTGTTTTTT.

This clonotype turned up a few times. The V call is TRBV4-1, the J call TRBJ2-7, with D uncertain. Trimming removed 0 bases from V and 0 bases from J, with 9 bases in between. Germline V gene lookup returns CDR1 MGHRA and CDR2 YSYEKL. The CDR3 sequence is 15 residues long. For the CDR3, the DNA is TGCGCCAGCAGCCAAGATGGCCTGGGCTCCTACGAGCAGTACTTC. The encoded protein is CASSQDGLGSYEQYF.

The chain combines TRBV7-8 with TRBJ2-5, with D unclear. CDR1 is SGHVS and CDR2 is FQNEAQ in the germline V gene. V lost 3 bases and J 7 bases, leaving 15 bases between the germline ends. CDR3 length: 14 residues. The CDR3 loop reads CASSLGGFPATQYF. DNA for the CDR3: TGTGCCAGCAGCTTGGGTGGTTTCCCCGCGACCCAGTACTTC.

This clonotype was counted between two and nine times. V usage is TRBV3-1 and J usage is TRBJ2-1; D is possibly TRBD1 or TRBD2 (5 bases each). The CDR3 spans 15 residues. Germline CDR1 reads LGHDT; CDR2 reads YNNKEL (reference sequence). With 6 bases removed from V and 8 bases from J, the gap between germline ends came to 20 bases. The CDR3 region is CASRLRDPPKDEQFF. CDR3 DNA: TGTGCCAGCAGGCTCCGGGACCCCCCTAAGGATGAGCAGTTCTTC.

This clonotype showed up just a few times. This chain joins TRBV7-6 and TRBJ2-5; 7 bases fit TRBD2. V was clipped by 5 bases and J by 4 bases; unmatched bases: 7. Germline-derived CDR1 and CDR2 are SGHVS and FNYEAQ. The CDR3 extends over 14 amino acids. The CDR3 coding sequence is TGTGCCAGCAGCCACCCCGGCGGGGGAGAGACCCAGTACTTC. This sequence encodes CASSHPGGGETQYF.

This clonotype has ten or more counts. The V call is TRBV11-2, the J call TRBJ2-7; D may be TRBD1 (6 bases). Trimming cost V 4 bases and J 3 bases, with 16 bases left between them. Germline values: CDR1 SGHAT, CDR2 FQNNGV. This CDR3 comprises 15 residues. CDR3 amino acids: CASSSRQGLNYEQYF. Written as DNA, the CDR3 is TGTGCCAGCAGCTCACGGCAGGGGCTAAACTACGAGCAGTACTTC.